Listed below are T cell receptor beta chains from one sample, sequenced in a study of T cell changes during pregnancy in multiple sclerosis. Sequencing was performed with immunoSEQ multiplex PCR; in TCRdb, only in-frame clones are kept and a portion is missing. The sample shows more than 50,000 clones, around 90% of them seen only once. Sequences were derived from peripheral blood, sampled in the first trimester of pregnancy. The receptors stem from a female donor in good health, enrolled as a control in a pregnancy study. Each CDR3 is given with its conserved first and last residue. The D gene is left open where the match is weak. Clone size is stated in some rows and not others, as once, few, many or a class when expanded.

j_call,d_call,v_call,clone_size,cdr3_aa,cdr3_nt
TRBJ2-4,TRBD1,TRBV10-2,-,CASYPGQGSDIQYF,TGCGCCAGCTATCCGGGACAGGGGTCTGACATTCAGTACTTC
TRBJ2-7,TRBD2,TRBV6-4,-,CASSRLAGESYEQYF,TGTGCCAGCAGTCGACTAGCGGGAGAAAGCTACGAGCAGTACTTC
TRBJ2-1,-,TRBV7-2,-,CASSLVWGAEPNNEQFF,TGTGCCAGCAGCTTGGTCTGGGGAGCCGAGCCAAACAATGAGCAGTTCTTC
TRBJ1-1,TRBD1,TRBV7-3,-,CASSPDRGWTEAFF,TGTGCCAGCAGCCCCGACAGGGGTTGGACTGAAGCTTTCTTT
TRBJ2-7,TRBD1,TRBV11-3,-,CASSQGGPPHEQYF,TGTGCCAGCAGCCAAGGGGGCCCTCCCCACGAGCAGTACTTC
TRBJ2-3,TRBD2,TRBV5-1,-,CASSLGLAVSTDTQYF,TGCGCCAGCAGCTTGGGACTAGCGGTTAGCACAGATACGCAGTATTTT
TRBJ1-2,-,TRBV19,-,CASSDRIGDGYTF,TGTGCCAGTAGTGATAGGATCGGAGACGGCTACACCTTC
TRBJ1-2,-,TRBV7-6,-,CASSLVGGSYGYTF,TGTGCCAGCAGCTTAGTGGGAGGAAGCTATGGCTACACCTTC
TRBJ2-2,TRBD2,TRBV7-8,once,CASSLVGLAGGGSTGELFF,TGTGCCAGCAGCTTAGTGGGACTAGCGGGGGGCGGAAGCACCGGGGAGCTGTTTTTT
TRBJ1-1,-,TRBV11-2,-,CASSYTGSNTEAFF,TGTGCCAGCAGTTATACAGGGTCGAACACTGAAGCTTTCTTT
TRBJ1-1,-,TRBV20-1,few,CSATRVAEAFF,TGCAGTGCTACGCGGGTCGCTGAAGCTTTCTTT
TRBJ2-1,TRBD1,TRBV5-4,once,CASSRPEGDRAGNEQFF,TGTGCCAGCAGCCGCCCCGAGGGAGACAGGGCTGGAAATGAGCAGTTCTTC
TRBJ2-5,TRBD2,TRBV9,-,CASSVAGSGEETQYF,TGTGCCAGCAGCGTAGCGGGTAGCGGGGAAGAGACCCAGTACTTC
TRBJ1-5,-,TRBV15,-,CATSGLRSTNQPQHF,TGTGCCACCAGCGGATTAAGGAGTACTAATCAGCCCCAGCATTTT
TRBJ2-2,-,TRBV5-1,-,CASSLEASGSGELFF,TGCGCCAGCAGCTTGGAAGCGTCGGGTTCAGGGGAGCTGTTTTTT
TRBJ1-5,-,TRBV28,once,CASSLWGPAILQPQHF,TGTGCCAGCAGTTTATGGGGGCCGGCTATTTTGCAGCCCCAGCATTTT
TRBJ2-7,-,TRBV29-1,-,CSVYLYEQYF,TGCAGCGTTTATCTATACGAGCAGTACTTC
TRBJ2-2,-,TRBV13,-,CASSLGQRLNTGELFF,TGTGCCAGCAGCTTAGGCCAGCGGCTTAACACCGGGGAGCTGTTTTTT
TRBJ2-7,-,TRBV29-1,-,CSVDLQGDPYEQYF,TGCAGCGTTGATTTACAGGGAGACCCCTACGAGCAGTACTTC
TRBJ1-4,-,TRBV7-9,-,CASSLAGGANEKLFF,TGTGCCAGCAGCTTAGCAGGGGGGGCGAATGAAAAACTGTTTTTT
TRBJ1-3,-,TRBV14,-,CASSLSEADAYRSGVRNTIYF,TGTGCCAGCAGTCTCTCAGAAGCGGACGCTTACCGGTCGGGGGTGAGAAACACCATATATTTT
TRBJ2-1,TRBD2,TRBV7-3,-,CASSKGLAGVREQFF,TGTGCCAGCAGCAAGGGACTAGCGGGGGTGCGGGAGCAGTTCTTC
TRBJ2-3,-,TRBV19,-,CASRTEFRATDTQYF,TGTGCCAGTAGGACAGAATTTAGGGCCACAGATACGCAGTATTTT
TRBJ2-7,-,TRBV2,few,CASSLRDFYSYEQYF,TGTGCCAGCAGCCTCCGGGACTTCTACTCCTACGAGCAGTACTTC
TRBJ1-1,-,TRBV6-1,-,CASSLSALGGTEAFF,TGTGCCAGCAGTCTAAGTGCCCTTGGGGGGACTGAAGCTTTCTTT
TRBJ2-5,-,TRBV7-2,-,CASSSYSGTQETQYF,TGTGCCAGCAGCTCGTACTCGGGAACCCAAGAGACCCAGTACTTC
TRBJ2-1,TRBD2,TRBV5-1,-,CASSSSGSSYNEQFF,TGCGCCAGCAGCTCTAGCGGCAGCTCCTACAATGAGCAGTTCTTC
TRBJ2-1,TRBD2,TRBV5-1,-,CASSSTGTNSYNEQFF,TGCGCCAGCAGCTCAACCGGGACTAACTCCTACAATGAGCAGTTCTTC
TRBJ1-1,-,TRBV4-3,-,CASSRHQGNTEAFF,TGCGCCAGCAGCCGACACCAGGGTAACACTGAAGCTTTCTTT
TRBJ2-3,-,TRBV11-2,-,CASSLGFSGLTDTQYF,TGTGCCAGCAGCTTAGGTTTTAGCGGCCTCACAGATACGCAGTATTTT
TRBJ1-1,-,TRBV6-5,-,CASSFGQGYSTEAFF,TGTGCCAGCAGTTTTGGGCAGGGTTACAGCACTGAAGCTTTCTTT
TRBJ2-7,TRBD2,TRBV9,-,CASSSGSGLAIYEQYF,TGTGCCAGCAGCTCCGGGTCCGGACTAGCGATTTACGAGCAGTACTTC
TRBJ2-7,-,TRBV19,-,CASSIDLASYEQYF,TGTGCCAGTAGTATAGATCTAGCTTCCTACGAGCAGTACTTC
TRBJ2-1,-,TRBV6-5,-,CASSFGLPSNEQFF,TGTGCCAGCAGTTTCGGACTACCATCCAATGAGCAGTTCTTC
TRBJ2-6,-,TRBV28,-,CASSFRTGTSGANVLTF,TGTGCCAGCAGTTTCCGGACGGGAACATCTGGGGCCAACGTCCTGACTTTC
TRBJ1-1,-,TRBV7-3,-,CASSLGGAGNTEAFF,TGTGCCAGCAGCCTCGGGGGGGCCGGGAACACTGAAGCTTTCTTT
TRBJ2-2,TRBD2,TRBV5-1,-,CASRLTGGQNTGELFF,TGCGCCAGCAGACTGACGGGAGGCCAGAACACCGGGGAGCTGTTTTTT
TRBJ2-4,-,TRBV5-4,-,CASSLIQGLAKNIQYF,TGTGCCAGCAGCTTAATCCAGGGTTTAGCCAAAAACATTCAGTACTTC
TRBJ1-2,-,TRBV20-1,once,CSAGAFGYTF,TGCAGTGCTGGGGCTTTTGGCTACACCTTC